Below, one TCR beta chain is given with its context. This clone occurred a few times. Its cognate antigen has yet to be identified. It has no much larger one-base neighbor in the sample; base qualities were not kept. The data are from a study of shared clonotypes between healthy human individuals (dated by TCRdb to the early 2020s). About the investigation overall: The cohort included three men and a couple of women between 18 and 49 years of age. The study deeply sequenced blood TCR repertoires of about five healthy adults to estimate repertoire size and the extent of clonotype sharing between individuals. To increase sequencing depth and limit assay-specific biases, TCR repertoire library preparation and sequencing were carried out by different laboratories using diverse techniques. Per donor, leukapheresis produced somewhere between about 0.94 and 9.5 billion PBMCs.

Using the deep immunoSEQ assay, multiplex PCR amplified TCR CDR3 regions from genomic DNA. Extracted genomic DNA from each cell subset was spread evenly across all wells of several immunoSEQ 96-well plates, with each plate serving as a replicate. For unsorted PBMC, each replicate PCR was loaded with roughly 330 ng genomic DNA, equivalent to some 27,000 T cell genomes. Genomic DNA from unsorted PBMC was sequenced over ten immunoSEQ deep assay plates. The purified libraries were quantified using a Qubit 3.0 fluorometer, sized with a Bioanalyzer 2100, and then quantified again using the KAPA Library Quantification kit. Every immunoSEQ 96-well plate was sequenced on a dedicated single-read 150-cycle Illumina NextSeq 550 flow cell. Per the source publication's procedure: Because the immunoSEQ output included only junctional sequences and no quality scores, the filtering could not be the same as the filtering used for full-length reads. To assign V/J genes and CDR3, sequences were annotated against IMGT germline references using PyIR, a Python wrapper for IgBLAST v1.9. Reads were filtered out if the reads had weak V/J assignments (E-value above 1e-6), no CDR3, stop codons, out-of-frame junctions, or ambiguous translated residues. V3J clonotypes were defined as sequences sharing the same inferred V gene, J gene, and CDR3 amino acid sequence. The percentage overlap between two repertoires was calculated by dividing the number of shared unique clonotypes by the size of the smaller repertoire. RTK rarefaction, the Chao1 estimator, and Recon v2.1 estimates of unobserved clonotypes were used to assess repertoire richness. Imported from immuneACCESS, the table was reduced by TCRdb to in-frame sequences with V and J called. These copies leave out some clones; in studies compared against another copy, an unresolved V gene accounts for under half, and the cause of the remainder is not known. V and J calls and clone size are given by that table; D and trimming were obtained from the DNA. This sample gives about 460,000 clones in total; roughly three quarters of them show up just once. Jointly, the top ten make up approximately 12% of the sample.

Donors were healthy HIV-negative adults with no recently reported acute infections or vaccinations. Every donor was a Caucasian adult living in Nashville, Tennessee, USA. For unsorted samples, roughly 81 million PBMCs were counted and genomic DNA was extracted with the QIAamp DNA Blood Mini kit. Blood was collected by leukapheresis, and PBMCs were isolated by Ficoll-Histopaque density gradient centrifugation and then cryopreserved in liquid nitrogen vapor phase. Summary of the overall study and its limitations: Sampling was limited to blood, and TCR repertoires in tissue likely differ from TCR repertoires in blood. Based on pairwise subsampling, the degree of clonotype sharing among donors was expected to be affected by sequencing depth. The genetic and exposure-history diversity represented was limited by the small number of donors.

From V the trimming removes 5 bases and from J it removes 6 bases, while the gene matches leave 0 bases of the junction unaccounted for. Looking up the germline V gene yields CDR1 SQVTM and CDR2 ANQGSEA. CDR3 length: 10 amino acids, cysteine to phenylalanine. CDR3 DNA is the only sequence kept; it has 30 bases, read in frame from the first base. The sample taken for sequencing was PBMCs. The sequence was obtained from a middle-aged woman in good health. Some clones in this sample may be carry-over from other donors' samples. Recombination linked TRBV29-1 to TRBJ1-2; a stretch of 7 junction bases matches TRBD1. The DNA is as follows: TGCAGCGTTCAGGGGGATGGCTACACCTTC. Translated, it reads CSVQGDGYTF.